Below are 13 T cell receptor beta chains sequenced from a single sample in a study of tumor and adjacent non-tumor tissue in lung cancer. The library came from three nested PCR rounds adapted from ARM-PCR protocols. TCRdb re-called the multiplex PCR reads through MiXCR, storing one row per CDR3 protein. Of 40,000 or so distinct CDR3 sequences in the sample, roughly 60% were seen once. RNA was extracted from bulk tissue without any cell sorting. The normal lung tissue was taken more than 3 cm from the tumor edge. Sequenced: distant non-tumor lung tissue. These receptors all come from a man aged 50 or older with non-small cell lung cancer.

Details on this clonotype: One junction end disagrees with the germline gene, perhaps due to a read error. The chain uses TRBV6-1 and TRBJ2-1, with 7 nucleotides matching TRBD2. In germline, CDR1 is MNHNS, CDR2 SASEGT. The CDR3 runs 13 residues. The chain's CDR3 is CVSSEGWTSEQFF. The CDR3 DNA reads TGTGTCAGCAGCGAAGGTTGGACTAGTGAGCAGTTCTTC.

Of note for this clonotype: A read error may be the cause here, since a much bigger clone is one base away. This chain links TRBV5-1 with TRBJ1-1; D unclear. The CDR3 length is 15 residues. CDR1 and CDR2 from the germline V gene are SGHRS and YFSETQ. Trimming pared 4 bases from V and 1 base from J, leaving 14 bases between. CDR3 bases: TGCGCCAGCAGCCCCGCGCAGGTCTGGAACACTGAAGCTTTCTTT. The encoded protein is CASSPAQVWNTEAFF.

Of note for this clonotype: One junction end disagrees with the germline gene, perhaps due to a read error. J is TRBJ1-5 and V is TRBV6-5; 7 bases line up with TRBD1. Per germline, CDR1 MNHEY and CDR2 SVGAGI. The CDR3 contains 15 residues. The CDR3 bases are TGTGCCACCAGTTACACGTCAGGACAGGATCAGCCTCAGCATTTT. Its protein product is CATSYTSGQDQPQHF.

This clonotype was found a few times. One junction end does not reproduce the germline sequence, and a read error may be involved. The CDR3 loop is CVSSEAQRGRTDTRYF. CDR3 nucleotides: TGTGTCAGCAGTGAAGCGCAGCGGGGAAGGACAGATACGCGGTATTTT. The gene calls are TRBV6-1 and TRBJ2-3, with a possible D match to TRBD2 (7 bases). CDR3 length: 16 residues. CDR1 MNHNS and CDR2 SASEGT come from the germline V gene.

The DNA for the CDR3 is TGTGCCAGCGGTCCAGGAGGGACAGGGGCATCATACAAGCAGTACTTC. It codes for CASGPGGTGASYKQYF. The V call is TRBV6-6, the J call TRBJ2-7, with 10 nucleotides matching TRBD1. V shed 8 bases and J 8 bases; nucleotides not matched to a gene: 18. The CDR3 runs to 16 residues. Per germline, CDR1 MNHNY and CDR2 SVGAGI (reference sequence).

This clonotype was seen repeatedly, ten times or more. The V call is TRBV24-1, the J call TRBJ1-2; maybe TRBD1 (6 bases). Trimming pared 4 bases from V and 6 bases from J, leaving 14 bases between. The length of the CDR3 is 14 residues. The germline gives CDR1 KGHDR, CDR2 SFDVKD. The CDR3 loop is CATSDPTGNHGYTF. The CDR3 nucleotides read TGTGCCACCAGTGACCCTACAGGGAACCATGGCTACACCTTC.

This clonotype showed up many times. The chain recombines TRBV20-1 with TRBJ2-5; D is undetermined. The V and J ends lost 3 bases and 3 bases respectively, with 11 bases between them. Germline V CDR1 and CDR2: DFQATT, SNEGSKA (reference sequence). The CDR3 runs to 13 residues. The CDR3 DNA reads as TGCAGTGCTAGCCCGGGCGGAAAAGAGACCCAGTACTTC. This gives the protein CSASPGGKETQYF.

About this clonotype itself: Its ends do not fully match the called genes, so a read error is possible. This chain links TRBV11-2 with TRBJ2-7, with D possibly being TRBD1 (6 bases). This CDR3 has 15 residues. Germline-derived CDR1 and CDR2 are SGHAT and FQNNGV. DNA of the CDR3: TGTGTCAGCAGTTTTAGCCAGACAGGCTCCTACGAGCAGTACTTC. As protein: CVSSFSQTGSYEQYF. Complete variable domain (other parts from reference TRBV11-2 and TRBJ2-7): EAGVAQSPRYKIIEKRQSVAFWCNPISGHATLYWYQQILGQGPKLLIQFQNNGVVDDSQLPKDRFSAERLKGVDSTLKIQPAKLEDSAVYLCVSSFSQTGSYEQYFGPGTRLTVT.

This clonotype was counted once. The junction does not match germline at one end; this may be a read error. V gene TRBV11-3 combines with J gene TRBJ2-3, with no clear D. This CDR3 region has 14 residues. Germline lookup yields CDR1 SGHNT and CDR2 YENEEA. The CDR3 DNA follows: TGTGCCACCAGCCTCCCATCCAGCACAGATACGCAGTATTTT. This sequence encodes CATSLPSSTDTQYF.

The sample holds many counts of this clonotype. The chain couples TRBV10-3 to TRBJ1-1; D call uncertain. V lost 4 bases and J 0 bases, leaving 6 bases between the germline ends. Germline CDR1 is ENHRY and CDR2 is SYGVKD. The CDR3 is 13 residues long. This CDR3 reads CAISVKVNTEAFF. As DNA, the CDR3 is TGTGCCATCAGTGTAAAGGTGAACACTGAAGCTTTCTTT.

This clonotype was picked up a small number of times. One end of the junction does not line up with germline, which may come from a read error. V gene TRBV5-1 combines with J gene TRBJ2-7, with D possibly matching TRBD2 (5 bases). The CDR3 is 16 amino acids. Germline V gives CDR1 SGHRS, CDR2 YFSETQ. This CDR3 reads CASRLTGTGQYYEQYF. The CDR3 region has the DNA TGCGCTAGCAGGCTGACGGGAACGGGCCAGTACTACGAGCAGTACTTC.

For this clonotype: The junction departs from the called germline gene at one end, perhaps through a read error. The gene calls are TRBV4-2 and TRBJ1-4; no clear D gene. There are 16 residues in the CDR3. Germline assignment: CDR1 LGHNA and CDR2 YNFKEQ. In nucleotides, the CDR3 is TGTACCAGCAGCCAACCCGGCGGCGTCGACACTGAAAAACTGTTTTTT. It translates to CTSSQPGGVDTEKLFF.

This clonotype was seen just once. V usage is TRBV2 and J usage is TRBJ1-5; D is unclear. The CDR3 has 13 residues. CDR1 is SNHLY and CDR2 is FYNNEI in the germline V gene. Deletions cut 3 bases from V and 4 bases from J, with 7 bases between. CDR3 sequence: CASSDRGNQPQHF. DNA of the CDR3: TGTGCCAGCAGTGACCGGGGAAATCAGCCCCAGCATTTT. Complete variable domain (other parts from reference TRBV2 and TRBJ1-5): EPEVTQTPSHQVTQMGQEVILRCVPISNHLYFYWYRQILGQKVEFLVSFYNNEISEKSEIFDDQFSVERPDGSNFTLKIRSTKLEDSAMYFCASSDRGNQPQHFGDGTRLSIL.